The rows below give T cell receptor beta chains drawn from one sample of a study of human T cells and chemical hapten exposure. TCRdb re-called the RACE reads with MiXCR, one entry per CDR3 protein. Of about 35,000 distinct CDR3 sequences in the sample, approximately 12% were seen once. The specimen was whole blood, collected in connection with sensitization to the hapten diphenylcyclopropenone (DPC). The receptors shown here come from a woman aged 40 to 49 with alopecia areata. Some clones in this sample may be carry-over from other donors' samples. CDR3s include the opening cysteine and the closing phenylalanine or tryptophan. Each record gives: clone size, CDR3 length, J gene, D gene, V gene, CDR3 DNA, CDR3 protein. A D gene is named only where the DNA matches it firmly. Some rows mark clone size as missing; the rest say once, few, many or name a class of expanded clone.

many	15	TRBJ2-3	TRBD2	TRBV19	TGTGCCAGTAGTATCGGACTAGCGGACACAGATACGCAGTATTTT	CASSIGLADTDTQYF
NA	14	TRBJ2-3	TRBD2	TRBV29-1	TGCAGCGTTGGGCCTAGCGGAACCGCAGATACGCAGTATTTT	CSVGPSGTADTQYF
many	13	TRBJ1-5	NA	TRBV3-1	TGTGCCAGCAGCCAAGTGGGAGGTCAGCCCCAGCATTTT	CASSQVGGQPQHF
many	14	TRBJ2-3	TRBD2	TRBV29-1	TGCAGCACTGGGACTAGCGGGGGAACAGATACGCAGTATTTT	CSTGTSGGTDTQYF
many	17	TRBJ1-6	NA	TRBV19	TGTGCCAGTAGCCCCCTGGACAGTGCGCCAGGGTCTTCACCCCTCCACTTT	CASSPLDSAPGSSPLHF
many	15	TRBJ2-3	NA	TRBV2	TGTGCCAGCAGTGTACAGGCGCCGGGCACAGATACGCAGTATTTT	CASSVQAPGTDTQYF
once	17	TRBJ2-6	NA	TRBV19	TGTGCCAGTAGTAGCGGGACAGCCCTCTCTGGGGCCAACGTCCTGACTTTC	CASSSGTALSGANVLTF
few	14	TRBJ2-3	TRBD2	TRBV12-3/TRBV12-4	TGTGCCAGCAGTCACGGGACTAGCGGAGGTACGCAGTATTTT	CASSHGTSGGTQYF
few	16	TRBJ1-4	NA	TRBV7-9	TGTGCCAGCAGCTTAGATGGCAGTCCATTGGATGAAAAACTGTTTTTT	CASSLDGSPLDEKLFF
many	15	TRBJ2-1	NA	TRBV7-8	TGTGCCAGCAGCTTAGCGGGGGGTGTCCACAATGAGCAGTTCTTC	CASSLAGGVHNEQFF
many	11	TRBJ2-7	NA	TRBV28	TGTGCCAGCAGTAGATACTACGAGCAGTACTTC	CASSRYYEQYF
many	14	TRBJ2-7	TRBD1	TRBV5-6	TGTGCCAGCAGCTTGCACCGGGACAGCTACGAGCAGTACTTC	CASSLHRDSYEQYF
NA	15	TRBJ2-7	TRBD2	TRBV20-1	TGCAGTGCTAGATCCGGACTAGCGGGGGGCTACGAGCAGTACTTC	CSARSGLAGGYEQYF
many	12	TRBJ2-7	NA	TRBV10-3	TGTGCCATCAGTGAGTCAGGGTTCGAGCAGTACTTC	CAISESGFEQYF
many	14	TRBJ2-5	NA	TRBV9	TGTGCCAGCAGCGTACGGGAACATGTCGGGACCCAGTACTTC	CASSVREHVGTQYF
NA	12	TRBJ2-1	NA	TRBV30	TGTGCCTGGAGTTCCCGCGGCGATGAGCAGTTCTTC	CAWSSRGDEQFF
many	14	TRBJ2-3	NA	TRBV19	TGTGCCAGTAGCGAGGGGGAGGGCACAGATACGCAGTATTTT	CASSEGEGTDTQYF
few	13	TRBJ2-5	NA	TRBV29-1	TGCAGCGTTGATACCGGGGAGCAAGAGACCCAGTACTTC	CSVDTGEQETQYF
few	17	TRBJ2-6	NA	TRBV18	TGTGCCAGCTCACCACAGTCTCCCGGCTCTGGGGCCAACGTCCTGACTTTC	CASSPQSPGSGANVLTF
few	15	TRBJ1-2	NA	TRBV25-1	TGTGCCAGCAGTGAATTAACCCGTTCATCCAACCTCTACACCTTC	CASSELTRSSNLYTF
NA	13	TRBJ1-2	NA	TRBV6-6	TGTGCCAGCAGTTGGGGAGAACGGGATGGCTACACCTTC	CASSWGERDGYTF
NA	15	TRBJ1-1	TRBD1	TRBV6-5	TGTGCCAGCAGTTACTCTAGACAGGGGAGGACTGAAGCTTTCTTT	CASSYSRQGRTEAFF
many	18	TRBJ1-1	NA	TRBV20-1	TGCAGTGCTGGAACCGGGAGACAGACCATCCCAATGAACACTGAAGCTTTCTTT	CSAGTGRQTIPMNTEAFF
NA	14	TRBJ2-7	TRBD2	TRBV6-5	TGTGCCAGCAGGTATGGGAGGGGTGCCTACGAGCAGTACTTC	CASRYGRGAYEQYF
many	13	TRBJ1-1	NA	TRBV5-6	TGTGCCAGCAGCTCCTCCGGCGGCACTGAAGCTTTCTTT	CASSSSGGTEAFF
NA	12	TRBJ1-2	TRBD1	TRBV29-1	TGCAGCGTTCACGACAGGGGCTATGGCTACACCTTC	CSVHDRGYGYTF
many	14	TRBJ2-5	TRBD2	TRBV5-4	TGTGCCAGCAGACTAGCGGGGAACCAAGAGACCCAGTACTTC	CASRLAGNQETQYF
NA	13	TRBJ1-1	NA	TRBV12-3/TRBV12-4	TGTGCCAGCTCCTTGGGGCAGGCGGGGGAAGCTTTCTTT	CASSLGQAGEAFF
medium-sized	16	TRBJ2-3	TRBD2	TRBV4-3	TGCGCCAGCAGCCAAGACGTAGCGGGGGGGACAGATACGCAGTATTTT	CASSQDVAGGTDTQYF
many	13	TRBJ2-7	TRBD1	TRBV27	TGTGCCGGCGGGGGACAGGGGGCGTACGAGCAGTACTTC	CAGGGQGAYEQYF
NA	15	TRBJ2-3	TRBD2	TRBV7-9	TGTGCCAGCAGCTACCTAGCGGGAGCTCCAGATACGCAGTATTTT	CASSYLAGAPDTQYF
many	11	TRBJ2-5	NA	TRBV7-8	TGTGCCAGCAGCCAGCAGGGGACCCAGTACTTC	CASSQQGTQYF
few	16	TRBJ2-3	TRBD2	TRBV7-8	TGTGCCAGCAGCCCCTCTTGGACTAGCGGGAAGGATACGCAGTATTTT	CASSPSWTSGKDTQYF
many	14	TRBJ2-7	NA	TRBV5-1	TGCGCCAGCAGCTTAATTGTTACCGTGAAGGAGCAGTACTTC	CASSLIVTVKEQYF
many	13	TRBJ2-1	NA	TRBV29-1	TGCAGCGTTGATTTTCTCAGTCCTCAGGAGCAGTTCTTC	CSVDFLSPQEQFF
many	16	TRBJ2-3	TRBD1	TRBV6-5	TGTGCCAGCAGGATGACAGGGGCCACTAGCACAGATACGCAGTATTTT	CASRMTGATSTDTQYF
many	15	TRBJ2-2	TRBD2	TRBV2	TGTGCCAGCAGCGCCGGACTAGCGGGGACCGGGGAGCTGTTTTTT	CASSAGLAGTGELFF
many	14	TRBJ2-2	TRBD2	TRBV6-5	TGTGCCACGAGCGGGCTAGCGGGGACCGGGGAGCTGTTTTTT	CATSGLAGTGELFF
many	16	TRBJ2-7	TRBD1	TRBV20-1	TGCAGTGCTAGGGTACAGGGGGTGCGTAACGCCTACGAGCAGTACTTC	CSARVQGVRNAYEQYF
NA	12	TRBJ1-1	NA	TRBV20-1	TGCAATGTAAGAGCACTGAACACTGAAGCTTTCTTT	CNVRALNTEAFF
few	14	TRBJ1-2	TRBD1	TRBV28	TGTGCCAGCAGTACACAGGGGGCGGACTATGGCTACACCTTC	CASSTQGADYGYTF
few	15	TRBJ1-2	TRBD1	TRBV28	TGTGCCAGCAGTTTTGGGGACAGGCCTAACTATGGCTACACCTTC	CASSFGDRPNYGYTF
many	16	TRBJ1-4	TRBD1	TRBV14	TGTGCCAGCAGCCTCGAACCACCGGACAGGGCGCAAAAACTGTTTTTT	CASSLEPPDRAQKLFF
many	12	TRBJ1-4	NA	TRBV5-6	TGTGCCAGCAGCTTAAGGGATGAAAAACTGTTTTTT	CASSLRDEKLFF
large	14	TRBJ2-2	NA	TRBV7-8	TGTGCCAGCAGCTTACCCAAAAACACCGGGGAGCTGTTTTTT	CASSLPKNTGELFF
NA	16	TRBJ2-3	TRBD1	TRBV7-8	TGTGCCAGCAGCTTAGTTCGGACAGGGGTCACAGATACGCAGTATTTT	CASSLVRTGVTDTQYF
many	13	TRBJ2-7	NA	TRBV7-9	TGTGCCAGCAGCTTAAGTGTCACCTACGAGCAGTACTTC	CASSLSVTYEQYF
NA	15	TRBJ1-4	TRBD1	TRBV19	TGTGCCAGTAGTACCCAGGGGGCGATTAATGAAAAACTGTTTTTT	CASSTQGAINEKLFF
few	14	TRBJ2-2	NA	TRBV7-2	TGTGCCAGCAGCTTTTCCGGTCAGACCGGGGAGCTGTTTTTT	CASSFSGQTGELFF
NA	14	TRBJ1-6	NA	TRBV6-6	TGTGCCAGCAGTACAGGGCCACCTAATTCACCCCTCCACTTT	CASSTGPPNSPLHF
few	14	TRBJ1-1	TRBD1	TRBV20-1	TGCAGTGCTAGGCCAGGGGGAGAGAACACTGAAGCTTTCTTT	CSARPGGENTEAFF
few	16	TRBJ1-2	NA	TRBV6-5	TGTGCCAGCAGTTACTCGAAGGCCGGGGGTTTAAATGGCTACACCTTC	CASSYSKAGGLNGYTF
few	16	TRBJ1-5	TRBD1	TRBV20-1	TGCAGTGCTAGGGGGACAGCCCTTCATAGCAATCAGCCCCAGCATTTT	CSARGTALHSNQPQHF
NA	14	TRBJ2-7	NA	TRBV4-3	TGCGCCAGCAGCCAAGGGGTCGGGGTTTACGAGCAGTACTTC	CASSQGVGVYEQYF
few	15	TRBJ2-7	NA	TRBV7-2	TGTGCCAGCAGCTTAGGGACAGACCCAGGCTACGAGCAGTACTTC	CASSLGTDPGYEQYF
many	13	TRBJ1-1	NA	TRBV11-1	TGTGCCAGCAGCTTGTACGAGAACACTGAAGCTTTCTTT	CASSLYENTEAFF
many	15	TRBJ2-1	TRBD2	TRBV11-2	TGTGCCAGCAGCCCTTTTAGCGGGATAATGAGTGAGCAGTTCTTC	CASSPFSGIMSEQFF
NA	13	TRBJ1-5	NA	TRBV29-1	TGCAGCGTTGCGTTCAGCTCCACTCAGCCCCAGCATTTT	CSVAFSSTQPQHF
many	15	TRBJ2-3	NA	TRBV7-6	TGTGCCAGCAGCTTAGTGGCGGGGAGCACAGATACGCAGTATTTT	CASSLVAGSTDTQYF